This T cell receptor beta chain was captured in a study of T cell changes during pregnancy in multiple sclerosis. Libraries were prepared by immunoSEQ multiplex PCR; TCRdb keeps only in-frame clonotypes and omits some of them. The top ten hold around 0.47% of the sample, which has about 36,000 clones, 92% seen once. There are 14 residues in the CDR3. Trimming shortened V by 2 bases and J by 5 bases, and 12 bases separated the two germline ends. Germline V lookup: CDR1 MNHEY, CDR2 SMNVEV (reference sequence). This clone was found once. This chain joins TRBV27 and TRBJ1-1; D possibly corresponds to TRBD1 (6 bases). Sequences were derived from CD4+ T cells from peripheral blood mononuclear cells, sampled after pregnancy. The TCR comes from a female donor with multiple sclerosis, enrolled in a pregnancy study. The CDR3 is CASSLLPGDTEAFF. CDR3 nucleotide sequence: TGTGCCAGCAGTTTACTTCCAGGGGATACTGAAGCTTTCTTT.